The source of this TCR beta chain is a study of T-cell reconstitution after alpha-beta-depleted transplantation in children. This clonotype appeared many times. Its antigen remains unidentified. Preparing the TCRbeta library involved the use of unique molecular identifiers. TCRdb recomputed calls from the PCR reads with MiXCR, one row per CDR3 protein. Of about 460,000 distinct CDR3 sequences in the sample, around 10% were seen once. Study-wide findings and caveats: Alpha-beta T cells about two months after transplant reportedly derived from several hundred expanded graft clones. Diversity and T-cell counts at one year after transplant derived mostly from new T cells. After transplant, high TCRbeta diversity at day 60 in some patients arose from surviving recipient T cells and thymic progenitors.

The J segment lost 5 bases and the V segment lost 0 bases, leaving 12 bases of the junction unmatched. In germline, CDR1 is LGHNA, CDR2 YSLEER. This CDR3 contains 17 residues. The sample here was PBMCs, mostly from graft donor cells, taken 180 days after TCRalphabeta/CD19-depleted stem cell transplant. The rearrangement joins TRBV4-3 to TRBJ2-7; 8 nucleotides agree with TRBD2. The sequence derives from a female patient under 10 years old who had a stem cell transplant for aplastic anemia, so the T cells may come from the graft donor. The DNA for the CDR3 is TGCGCCAGCAGCCAAGATTCTAAAGCGGGAGCCCCCCACGAGCAGTACTTC. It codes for CASSQDSKAGAPHEQYF.